This T cell receptor beta chain was identified during a study of blood T cell repertoires in COVID-19 (dated by TCRdb to the early 2020s). Regarding the research as a whole: Collaborator samples came from the United States, Italy and Spain and covered acute and convalescent phases of COVID-19. The samples were drawn from two sources: the first 160 participants of the ongoing ImmuneRACE study, and 1,254 subjects contributed by 6 global collaborators. The prospective study material was composed of cDNA or gDNA derived from T cells, B-cell-depleted T cells, or PBMCs. The dataset comprised deeply sampled blood TCRbeta repertoires from subjects exposed to, actively infected with, or recovered from COVID-19. Nearly every sample came with metadata listing a de-identified subject ID, COVID-19 status, age in years and sex. The repertoires were made available in a free public database intended to serve as a resource for research on the immune response to SARS-CoV-2. Where available, HLA class I and class II types were obtained from metadata supplied by the sample provider rather than from assay-based typing.

The immunoSEQ Assay, a bias-controlled multiplex PCR, was used to amplify TCRbeta CDR3 regions from genomic DNA. The authors' pipeline ran thus. Nucleated cell counts per sample were estimated from amplification of reference gene primers within the assay. To quantify the absolute abundance of each unique TCRbeta CDR3 rearrangement, sequence reads were collapsed and filtered. For each sample, productive Simpson clonality was calculated by taking the square root of Simpson's diversity index across productive rearrangements. The immuneACCESS repertoire file appears here via TCRdb, limited to in-frame rearrangements. These files lack a portion of the clones; in checked studies, under half of the deficit traces to unresolved V genes, and the cause of the others is not known. That table is the source of V, J and clone size, and D and trimming were worked out from the DNA. The sample has a few hundred thousand clones on record, approximately 85% of them singletons. Approximately 1% of the sample is in the top ten clones.

As for this clone: The antigen this receptor binds is unknown. No qualities accompany the bases; no much larger clone lies one base away.

The full study reports these points: The amount of clinical and demographic metadata varied by source and participant and was provided uncurated.

Participants in the prospective study were aged 18 to 89 years, lived in under 30 United States geographic areas, and enrolled through a virtual design. In the prospective study, participants were assigned to cohorts based on the clinical history participants reported in a screening survey and a study questionnaire. Recovered participants in ImmuneRACE Cohort 3 were defined by two consecutive negative NP/OP PCR tests, clearance by a healthcare professional, or resolution of symptoms. In the prospective study, whole blood, serum and a nasopharyngeal or oropharyngeal swab were collected from each participant by mobile phlebotomists. Additional blood draws and questionnaires over an approximately 2-month period could optionally be provided by prospective study participants. Before DNA extraction, prospective study blood samples were shipped either frozen or at room temperature. This clonotype was obtained from a woman between 25 and 40 years old who had recovered from COVID-19. The specimen was PBMCs or T cells enriched from blood (not recorded which).

The bases read TGTGCCAGCAGCGTGTCCTGGACAGGGGGCTATGGCTACACCTTC. Translation gives CASSVSWTGGYGYTF. The V and J genes are TRBV9 and TRBJ1-2, with 10 central nucleotides matching TRBD1. Spanning cysteine to phenylalanine, the CDR3 consists of 15 amino acids. Only the CDR3 portion is preserved as DNA: 45 bases, with reading frame beginning at the first base. V has 2 bases trimmed and J has 4 bases trimmed; junction bases matching no gene number 5. CDR1 and CDR2 were assigned from the germline V gene as SGDLS and YYNGEE.